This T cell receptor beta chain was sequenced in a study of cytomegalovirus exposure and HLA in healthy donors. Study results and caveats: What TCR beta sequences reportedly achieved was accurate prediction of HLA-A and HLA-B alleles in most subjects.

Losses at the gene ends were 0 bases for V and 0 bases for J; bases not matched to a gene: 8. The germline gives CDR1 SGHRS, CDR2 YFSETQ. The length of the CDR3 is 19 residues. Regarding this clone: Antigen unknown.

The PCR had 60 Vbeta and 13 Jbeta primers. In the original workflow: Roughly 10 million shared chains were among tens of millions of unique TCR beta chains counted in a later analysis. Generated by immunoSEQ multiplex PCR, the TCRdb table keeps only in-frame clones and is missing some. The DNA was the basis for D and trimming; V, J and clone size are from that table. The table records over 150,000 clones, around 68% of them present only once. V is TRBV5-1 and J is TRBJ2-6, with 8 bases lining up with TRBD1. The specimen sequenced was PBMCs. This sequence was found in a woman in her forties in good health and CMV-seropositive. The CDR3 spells CASSLVGQGLLSGANVLTF. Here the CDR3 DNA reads TGCGCCAGCAGCTTGGTAGGACAGGGACTTCTCTCTGGGGCCAACGTCCTGACTTTC. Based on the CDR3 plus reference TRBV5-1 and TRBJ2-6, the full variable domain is KAGVTQTPRYLIKTRGQQVTLSCSPISGHRSVSWYQQTPGQGLQFLFEYFSETQRNKGNFPGRFSGRQFSNSRSEMNVSTLELGDSALYLCASSLVGQGLLSGANVLTFGAGSRLTVL.